This T cell receptor (beta chain) was sequenced for a study of blood T cell repertoires in COVID-19. This clone was counted a single time. The CDR3 is 12 amino acids. CDR1 is MDHEN and CDR2 is SYDVKM in the germline V gene. V gave up 6 bases and J gave up 11 bases; unmatched junction bases: 7. The assay was immunoSEQ multiplex PCR, and TCRdb's table has in-frame clones only and misses some. The sample has under 75,000 clones; 80% are singletons. Sequencing was carried out using peripheral blood. V and J are TRBV28 and TRBJ1-1; TRBD1 matches 9 bases. This receptor was identified in a man aged 60 to 75 with acute or convalescent COVID-19. For the CDR3, the DNA is TGTGCCAGCAGCCAGGGGACAGGGATGGCTTTCTTT. Encoded protein: CASSQGTGMAFF.